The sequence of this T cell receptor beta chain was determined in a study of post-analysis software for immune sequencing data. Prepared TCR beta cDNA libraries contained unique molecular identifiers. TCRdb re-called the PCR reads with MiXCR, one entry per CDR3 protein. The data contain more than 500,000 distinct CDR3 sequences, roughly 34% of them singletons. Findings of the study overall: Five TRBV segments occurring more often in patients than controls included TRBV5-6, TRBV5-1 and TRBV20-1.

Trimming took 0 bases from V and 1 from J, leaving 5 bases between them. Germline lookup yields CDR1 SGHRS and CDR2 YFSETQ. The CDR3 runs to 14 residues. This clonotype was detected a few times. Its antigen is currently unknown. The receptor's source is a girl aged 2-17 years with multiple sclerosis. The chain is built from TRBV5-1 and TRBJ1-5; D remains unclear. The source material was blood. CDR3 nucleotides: TGCGCCAGCAGCTTGGACACGAGCAATCAGCCCCAGCATTTT. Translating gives CASSLDTSNQPQHF.